This T cell receptor (beta chain) was sequenced in a study of beta chain features in type 1 diabetes. Staining for CD45RO/CCR7/CD25/CD127/CD95/CD27 allowed sorting of CD4+ naive, central memory, regulatory and stem cell-like memory cells. The sample holds a few counts of this clone. What it binds is not known. Reverse transcribing all isolated RNA meant expressed TCRB transcripts were sequenced. Libraries were prepared by immunoSEQ multiplex PCR; TCRdb keeps only in-frame clonotypes and omits some of them. The repertoire holds about 260,000 clones, less than 30% seen once, with around 0.011% in the top ten. Germline V CDR1 and CDR2: LNHDA, SQIVND (reference sequence). After removal of 9 bases from V and 5 bases from J, the junction contained 8 bases not matched to a gene. The CDR3 has 14 residues. Broader study findings: Type 1 diabetes patients had TCRB CDR3s that were shorter (moderately but significantly so) in all four CD4+ subsets.

The sample comprised naive CD4+ T cells from blood. The chain is built from TRBV19 and TRBJ2-4; 9 bases are shared with TRBD1. The clonotype originates from a woman aged 25-40 years with type 1 diabetes. CDR3 DNA: TGTGCCAGCTCACGGGACAGGGTCGAAAACATTCAGTACTTC. Translated, it gives CASSRDRVENIQYF.